The next 3 T cell receptor beta chains were all read from a single sample in a study of sequential checkpoint blockade in melanoma. Repertoires were generated with immunoSEQ multiplex PCR, while TCRdb's copy carries only in-frame clones and drops some. The sample lists 2,000 or so clones, under 25% occurring once. This sample's treatment: randomized to nivolumab then ipilimumab (arm A) or the reverse (arm B). The sample here was tumor tissue (inferred from file names), taken from a patient given nivolumab and ipilimumab in sequence. Every receptor here comes from a human donor with melanoma.

This clone is deemed medium-sized (0.01 to 0.1%). The rearrangement uses TRBV11-3 and TRBJ1-3; no clear D gene. This CDR3 has 17 residues. CDR1 SGHNT and CDR2 YENEEA come from the germline V gene. Trimming took 3 bases from V and 2 from J, leaving 17 bases between them. This chain's CDR3 is CASSFGLAGRAGNTIYF. The DNA of the CDR3 is TGTGCCAGCAGCTTTGGATTGGCAGGACGTGCTGGAAACACCATATATTTT.

The chain couples TRBV9 to TRBJ2-1, with 8 bases identical to TRBD1. The V gene end was trimmed by 0 bases and the J gene end by 6 bases; junction bases not matched to a gene: 2. The CDR3 runs to 14 residues. The germline V gene has CDR1 SGDLS and CDR2 YYNGEE. In DNA, the CDR3 is TGTGCCAGCAGCGTAGCTACAGGGGGCAATGAGCAGTTCTTC. Translating gives CASSVATGGNEQFF. The entire variable domain, with the rest obtained from reference TRBV9 and TRBJ2-1, is as follows: DSGVTQTPKHLITATGQRVTLRCSPRSGDLSVYWYQQSLDQGLQFLIQYYNGEERAKGNILERFSAQQFPDLHSELNLSSLELGDSALYFCASSVATGGNEQFFGPGTRLTVL.

This clone was seen at least ten times. This sequence joins TRBV11-3 and TRBJ2-7; TRBD1 matches 10 bases. Looked up from germline, CDR1 is SGHNT and CDR2 is YENEEA. The CDR3 has 15 amino acids. V lost 4 bases to trimming and J lost 0 bases; unmatched junction nucleotides: 3. DNA for the CDR3: TGTGCCAGCAGCTCCCGGGACAGGGGCTCCTACGAGCAGTACTTC. It encodes CASSSRDRGSYEQYF.